The 7 T cell receptor beta chains below come from one sample, sequenced in a study of T cell changes during pregnancy in multiple sclerosis. Sequencing was performed with immunoSEQ multiplex PCR; in TCRdb, only in-frame clones are kept and a portion is missing. Here the sample spans about 18,000 clones, 85% being singletons. The source material was CD8+ T cells from peripheral blood mononuclear cells, sampled after pregnancy. The origin of the receptors is a female donor with multiple sclerosis, enrolled in a pregnancy study.

J is TRBJ1-1 and V is TRBV2; 9 bases fit TRBD1. The germline V gene has CDR1 SNHLY and CDR2 FYNNEI. After removal of 6 bases from V and 5 bases from J, the junction contained 4 bases not matched to a gene. This CDR3 has 13 amino acids. CDR3 amino acids: CASRQGAGTEAFF. The DNA for the CDR3 is TGTGCCAGCAGACAGGGGGCTGGGACTGAAGCTTTCTTT.

The CDR3 bases are TGTGCCAGCAGCTTAGGCCGAGCCTTTAACTATGGCTACACCTTC. Translated: CASSLGRAFNYGYTF. The chain combines TRBV13 with TRBJ1-2; D is ambiguous. The CDR3 extends over 15 amino acids. Deletions cut 0 bases from V and 1 base from J, with 9 bases between. Germline loops: CDR1 PRHDT, CDR2 FYEKMQ (reference sequence).

The rearrangement uses TRBV6-1 and TRBJ2-7, with 10 nucleotides matching TRBD1. J gave up 0 bases and V 6 bases, and 5 bases lay outside the gene matches. Per the germline V gene, CDR1 is MNHNS and CDR2 is SASEGT. CDR3 size: 15 residues. In DNA form, the CDR3 reads TGTGCCAGCAGCGCCGGGACAGGGGACTCCTACGAGCAGTACTTC. Translating it yields CASSAGTGDSYEQYF.

The CDR3 loop reads CASSIGEGGNQPQHF. The CDR3 DNA sequence: TGTGCCAGTAGTATTGGGGAGGGGGGGAATCAGCCCCAGCATTTT. The V and J genes are TRBV19 and TRBJ1-5, with a tentative D call TRBD1 (6 bases). Per germline, CDR1 LNHDA and CDR2 SQIVND (reference sequence). CDR3 length: 15 amino acids. V was pared by 3 bases and J by 4 bases, with 13 bases between.

The CDR3 loop reads CAWSLGQVEQYF. CDR3 nucleotide sequence: TGTGCCTGGAGTCTAGGACAGGTCGAGCAGTACTTC. The chain carries TRBV30 and TRBJ2-7, with 7 bases lining up with TRBD1. CDR3 length: 12 residues. V was pared by 2 bases and J by 6 bases, with 4 bases of the junction left unmatched. Germline CDR1 GTSNPN, CDR2 SVGIG (reference sequence).

The J gene is TRBJ1-4, the V gene TRBV6-1, with TRBD1 matching over 9 bases. This CDR3 is 16 amino acids long. Per the germline V gene, CDR1 is MNHNS and CDR2 is SASEGT. J was trimmed by 5 bases and V by 1 base; bases with no gene match: 5. In nucleotides, the CDR3 is TGTGCCAGCAGTGAAGGGGCCGGGACAGGGAATGAAAAACTGTTTTTT. This codes for CASSEGAGTGNEKLFF.

The DNA of the CDR3 is TGCGCCAGCAGCTTTCTTTATGGCGGGAGTGGGTCCTACAATGAGCAGTTCTTC. This gives the protein CASSFLYGGSGSYNEQFF. The chain is built from TRBV5-1 and TRBJ2-1, with 7 bases identical to TRBD2. Germline CDR1 is SGHRS and CDR2 is YFSETQ. CDR3 length: 18 amino acids. Germline trimming cut 2 bases from V and 1 base from J; bases unmatched to any gene: 12.